One and the same sample provided the 18 T cell receptor beta chains below, sequenced in a study of shared clonotypes between healthy human individuals. Sequencing used immunoSEQ multiplex PCR; TCRdb keeps in-frame clones, though not all of them. The data contain 2.3 million or so clones, 90% to 95% of them seen just once; the ten biggest clones take up roughly 0.36%. Source material: naive CD4+ T cells from PBMCs. Described subset: CD45RA+ positively selected. Receptors were obtained from a man aged 18 to 29 in good health. Some clones in this sample may be carry-over from other donors' samples.

With respect to this clone: The sample holds other DNA sequences that translate to the same CDR3. CDR3 nucleotides: TGCGCCAGCAGCTTGGGGCGGAACTATGGCTACACCTTC. It encodes CASSLGRNYGYTF. The V gene is TRBV5-1, the J gene TRBJ1-2; the D is unclear. V was shortened by 0 bases and J by 2 bases, with 5 bases between the two germline ends. The CDR3 has 13 residues. CDR1 is SGHRS, CDR2 YFSETQ, per germline.

Of note for this clone: Additional DNA sequences in this sample encode the identical CDR3. This sequence joins TRBV18 and TRBJ2-3, with unresolved D. V lost 6 bases, J lost 2 bases, and 9 bases lay in between. This CDR3 contains 13 residues. Germline V gene data show CDR1 as KGHSH and CDR2 as LQKENI. In nucleotides, the CDR3 is TGTGCCAGCTCCCCGCTGGACACAGATACGCAGTATTTT. Protein product: CASSPLDTDTQYF.

The chain employs TRBV28 and TRBJ1-4; D gene unclear. The length of the CDR3 is 15 residues. Germline lookup yields CDR1 MDHEN and CDR2 SYDVKM. V gave up 6 bases and J gave up 0 bases, with 11 bases separating them. The CDR3 loop reads CASSATLATNEKLFF. Here the CDR3 DNA reads TGTGCCAGCAGCGCGACCCTTGCAACTAATGAAAAACTGTTTTTT.

This clone was picked up one time. The CDR3 DNA follows: TGTGCCAGCAGTGAAGCTCGTGGGCCTCTCCCCTACAATGAGCAGTTCTTC. This encodes CASSEARGPLPYNEQFF. This sequence joins TRBV6-1 and TRBJ2-1; D is uncertain. Trimming cost V 0 bases and J 2 bases, with 14 bases left between them. This CDR3 has 17 residues. Germline V CDR1 and CDR2: MNHNS, SASEGT.

The rearrangement uses TRBV9 and TRBJ2-5; TRBD2 matches 8 bases. Germline loops: CDR1 SGDLS, CDR2 YYNGEE. The junction had 9 bases not matched to a gene; V was cut back by 0 bases and J by 5 bases. This CDR3 spans 16 amino acids. CDR3 protein: CASSVENGRAYETQYF. The CDR3 DNA reads TGTGCCAGCAGCGTAGAGAACGGGAGGGCCTATGAGACCCAGTACTTC.

The rearrangement joins TRBV30 to TRBJ1-1; TRBD1 matches 10 bases. The CDR3 loop spans 13 amino acids. In germline, CDR1 is GTSNPN, CDR2 SVGIG (reference sequence). The ends lost 5 bases at V and 3 bases at J; junction bases unmatched: 3. CDR3 DNA: TGTGCCTGGGGAGGACAGGGGGACACTGAAGCTTTCTTT. Amino acids: CAWGGQGDTEAFF.

The rearrangement uses TRBV5-8 and TRBJ2-3, with 9 bases that match TRBD1. This CDR3 has 14 residues. CDR1 and CDR2 from the germline V gene are SGHTS and YDEGEE. V lost 2 bases and J lost 5; bases outside the gene matches: 3. CDR3 sequence: CASSLQGAGDTQYF. As DNA, the CDR3 is TGTGCCAGCAGCTTACAGGGGGCCGGAGATACGCAGTATTTT.

This chain uses TRBV20-1 with TRBJ2-2; D unresolved. V shed 5 bases and J shed 6 bases, with 7 bases lying between them. The CDR3 extends over 11 amino acids. Germline loops: CDR1 DFQATT, CDR2 SNEGSKA (reference sequence). CDR3 sequence reads: CSAHYAGELFF. The CDR3 DNA is TGCAGTGCTCACTATGCCGGGGAGCTGTTTTTT.

The chain links TRBV7-3 to TRBJ2-5, with TRBD1 matching 8 bases. From germline, CDR1 is SGHTA and CDR2 FQGTGA. V shed 1 base and J 4 bases; nucleotides not matched to a gene: 8. This CDR3 comprises 16 residues. CDR3 nucleotide sequence: TGTGCCAGCAGCTTAAGGGCAGGGGGCATCGGAGAGACCCAGTACTTC. This translates into CASSLRAGGIGETQYF.

This chain links TRBV21-1 with TRBJ1-3; TRBD1, the D gene given by the table, was not confirmed from the DNA. TRBV21-1 is labeled a pseudogene. This CDR3 is 19 amino acids long. This chain's CDR3 is CASSNASSRDTDSGNTIYF. CDR3 bases: TGTGCCAGCAGCAATGCCTCAAGCAGGGACACAGACTCTGGAAACACCATATATTTT.

The CDR3 protein is CASIGPGVSSYNEQFF. The CDR3 nucleotides are TGTGCCAGCATCGGCCCAGGGGTAAGCTCCTACAATGAGCAGTTCTTC. V usage is TRBV6-6 and J usage is TRBJ2-1; D may be TRBD1 (6 bases). Per germline, CDR1 MNHNY and CDR2 SVGAGI (reference sequence). The V end lost 7 bases, the J end lost 0 bases, and 16 bases lay between the germline ends. CDR3 length equals 16 residues.

The chain combines TRBV10-3 with TRBJ2-3; 9 bases are shared with TRBD2. The CDR3 sequence is 15 residues long. V shed 6 bases and J 4 bases; nucleotides not matched to a gene: 8. CDR1 and CDR2 (germline): ENHRY, SYGVKD. In nucleotides, the CDR3 is TGTGCCATCAGAGAGGGACTAGCAGAGGCAGATACGCAGTATTTT. Translating it yields CAIREGLAEADTQYF.

V gene TRBV5-6 combines with J gene TRBJ1-5, with a weak D call TRBD1 (5 bases). Trimming pared 7 bases from V and 0 bases from J, leaving 11 bases between. The CDR3 runs to 14 residues. Germline CDR1 SGHDT, CDR2 YYEEEE. The CDR3 coding sequence is TGTGCCAGCTCGGGACTGGGTAGCAATCAGCCCCAGCATTTT. It is translated as CASSGLGSNQPQHF.

The chain has TRBV28 and TRBJ2-7, with a weak D call TRBD1 (5 bases). From germline, CDR1 is MDHEN and CDR2 SYDVKM. This CDR3 has 15 amino acids. The V and J ends lost 2 bases and 5 bases respectively, with 16 bases between them. CDR3 bases: TGTGCCAGCAGTTTACAATCTAGGGGTAAGGACGAGCAGTACTTC. This sequence encodes CASSLQSRGKDEQYF.

J is TRBJ2-4 and V is TRBV5-1, with 8 nucleotides matching TRBD2. The CDR3 extends over 20 amino acids. Germline V gene sequence: CDR1 SGHRS, CDR2 YFSETQ. After removal of 4 bases from V and 2 bases from J, the junction contained 20 bases not matched to a gene. In DNA form, the CDR3 reads TGCGCCAGCAGCCTGACGGGGGGGGACCAACCCGGTCAGACCAAAAACATTCAGTACTTC. It encodes CASSLTGGDQPGQTKNIQYF.

The chain has TRBV27 and TRBJ1-4, with 7 bases aligning to TRBD1. The CDR3 totals 15 residues. Germline values: CDR1 MNHEY, CDR2 SMNVEV (reference sequence). V shed 5 bases, J shed 5 bases, and the junction held 8 bases outside the gene matches. CDR3: CASSLSPGGNEKLFF. In DNA form, the CDR3 reads TGTGCCAGCAGTCTCTCCCCAGGGGGAAATGAAAAACTGTTTTTT.

The gene calls are TRBV18 and TRBJ1-3; D perhaps matches TRBD1 (5 bases). Germline loops: CDR1 KGHSH, CDR2 LQKENI. The CDR3 loop spans 18 amino acids. The ends were cut back, 2 bases at V and 0 bases at J, with 17 bases in the middle. The CDR3 sequence: CASSPVGTGVLSGNTIYF. CDR3 bases: TGTGCCAGCTCACCAGTGGGAACAGGCGTACTCTCTGGAAACACCATATATTTT.

The chain joins TRBV18 to TRBJ2-2; D unclear. The ends were cut back, 5 bases at V and 1 base at J, with 11 bases in the middle. This CDR3 contains 15 residues. The germline gives CDR1 KGHSH, CDR2 LQKENI. The chain's CDR3 is CASSLAVMNTGELFF. As DNA, the CDR3 is TGTGCCAGCTCATTGGCAGTGATGAACACCGGGGAGCTGTTTTTT. The variable domain in full, with the rest retrieved from reference TRBV18 and TRBJ2-2, is NAGVMQNPRHLVRRRGQEARLRCSPMKGHSHVYWYRQLPEEGLKFMVYLQKENIIDESGMPKERFSAEFPKEGPSILRIQQVVRGDSAAYFCASSLAVMNTGELFFGEGSRLTVL.